The 24 T cell receptor beta chains below were found in one sample sequenced in a study of cytomegalovirus exposure and HLA in healthy donors. Primers included in the PCR were 60 Vbeta and 13 Jbeta primers. Clones were read by immunoSEQ multiplex PCR, and TCRdb kept only the in-frame ones, dropping some. Of more than 150,000 clones in the sample, 80% to 85% were seen once. The specimen was PBMCs. Receptor source: a man aged 40-50 years in good health and CMV-seropositive.

This clone was counted between two and nine times. The J gene is TRBJ1-5, the V gene TRBV6-5, with 8 positions matching TRBD1. Trimming removed 11 bases from V and 9 bases from J; junction bases left unmatched: 15. Germline V gene data show CDR1 as MNHEY and CDR2 as SVGAGI. This CDR3 has 14 residues. The chain's CDR3 is CAGPGQVPPGPQHF. The CDR3 DNA is TGTGCCGGTCCGGGACAGGTTCCCCCCGGGCCCCAGCATTTT.

This chain links TRBV6-1 with TRBJ2-7; TRBD1 matches at 8 bases. Germline V gene sequence: CDR1 MNHNS, CDR2 SASEGT. CDR3 length: 13 residues. Trimming took 7 bases from V and 5 from J; bases not matched to a gene: 7. The CDR3 DNA sequence: TGTGCCAGCACTTGGTCGACAGGGGACGAGCAGTACTTC. Translation gives CASTWSTGDEQYF.

J is TRBJ1-2 and V is TRBV30, with 9 bases fitting TRBD1. Losses at the gene ends were 0 bases for V and 8 bases for J; bases not matched to a gene: 7. This CDR3 has 14 amino acids. Germline V gene sequence: CDR1 GTSNPN, CDR2 SVGIG (reference sequence). Written as DNA, the CDR3 is TGTGCCTGGAGTGTTCCGGACAGGGGCGAAGGCTACACCTTC. Protein sequence: CAWSVPDRGEGYTF. The full variable domain, rest sourced from reference TRBV30 and TRBJ1-2, is SQTIHQWPATLVQPVGSPLSLECTVEGTSNPNLYWYRQAAGRGLQLLFYSVGIGQISSEVPQNLSASRPQDRQFILSSKKLLLSDSGFYLCAWSVPDRGEGYTFGSGTRLTVV.

The chain joins TRBV4-3 to TRBJ1-2; possible D gene TRBD1, 5 bases. Trimming took off 4 bases at V and 7 bases at J, with 16 bases between the two ends. Per the germline V gene, CDR1 is LGHNA and CDR2 is YSLEER. This CDR3 is built from 14 residues. CDR3 region: CASSPGEWAGGYTF. The DNA for the CDR3 is TGCGCCAGCAGCCCGGGGGAATGGGCCGGTGGCTACACCTTC.

V gene TRBV5-4 combines with J gene TRBJ2-2, with 7 bases fitting TRBD1. Germline trimming cut 10 bases from V and 7 bases from J; bases unmatched to any gene: 7. The CDR3 runs 12 residues. The germline V gene has CDR1 SGHNT and CDR2 YYREEE (reference sequence). The CDR3 bases are TGTGCCGTCAGGGGGACACACGGGGAGCTGTTTTTT. Protein product: CAVRGTHGELFF.

This clone was detected only a few times. The chain joins TRBV5-4 to TRBJ1-2, with D hard to call. The CDR3 loop spans 13 amino acids. Germline V gives CDR1 SGHNT, CDR2 YYREEE (reference sequence). V lost 0 bases to trimming and J lost 8 bases, with 11 bases between them. CDR3 sequence: CASSLEPAGGYTF. The CDR3 DNA is TGTGCCAGCAGCTTGGAGCCCGCCGGGGGCTACACCTTC.

The gene calls are TRBV27 and TRBJ2-7; D might be TRBD2 (6 bases). Germline-derived CDR1 and CDR2 are MNHEY and SMNVEV (reference sequence). V lost 2 bases and J lost 2, with 10 bases in between. This CDR3 region has 14 residues. CDR3 loop: CASSLTGVPYEQYF. CDR3 bases: TGTGCCAGCAGTTTAACGGGGGTCCCCTACGAGCAGTACTTC.

This clone has just one count. The DNA of the CDR3 is TGTGCCACCAGCAGAGATGGGATTGTTGGGACAACCGGAAACACCATATATTTT. Its protein is CATSRDGIVGTTGNTIYF. This chain uses TRBV15 with TRBJ1-3, with a tentative D call TRBD1 (6 bases). Trimming shortened V by 0 bases and J by 4 bases, and 19 bases separated the two germline ends. The CDR3 runs to 18 residues. In germline, CDR1 is LNHNV, CDR2 YYDKDF (reference sequence). Full variable domain (remainder filled in from reference TRBV15 and TRBJ1-3): DAMVIQNPRYQVTQFGKPVTLSCSQTLNHNVMYWYQQKSSQAPKLLFHYYDKDFNNEADTPDNFQSRRPNTSFCFLDIRSPGLGDTAMYLCATSRDGIVGTTGNTIYFGEGSWLTVV.

The genes are TRBV19 and TRBJ1-5, with D hard to call. V lost 1 base to trimming and J lost 2 bases, with 15 bases between them. The V gene's germline CDR1 is LNHDA and CDR2 SQIVND (reference sequence). The CDR3 is 17 amino acids. CDR3 sequence reads: CASSIGTGIRGNQPQHF. Written as DNA, the CDR3 is TGTGCCAGTAGTATAGGGACTGGAATTCGGGGCAATCAGCCCCAGCATTTT.

The CDR3 loop is CASSYSIGGGYNEQFF. In DNA form, the CDR3 reads TGTGCCAGCAGTTACTCGATCGGGGGGGGGTACAATGAGCAGTTCTTC. The chain joins TRBV6-5 to TRBJ2-1; 8 bases agree with TRBD2. The V segment lost 0 bases and the J segment 4 bases; nucleotides outside the gene matches: 5. Germline V CDR1 and CDR2: MNHEY, SVGAGI. The CDR3 extends over 16 amino acids.

V is TRBV5-8 and J is TRBJ2-5; 11 bases fit TRBD1. The CDR3 has 16 amino acids. CDR1 is SGHTS, CDR2 YDEGEE, per germline. V gave up 4 bases and J gave up 4 bases; unmatched junction bases: 9. The CDR3 nucleotides are TGTGCCAGCAGCCAGGGACAGGGGGGTTACGGAGAGACCCAGTACTTC. This codes for CASSQGQGGYGETQYF.

The J gene is TRBJ2-7, the V gene TRBV28; D possibly corresponds to TRBD2 (5 bases). Trimming shortened V by 3 bases and J by 7 bases, and 16 bases separated the two germline ends. The CDR3 consists of 14 residues. Germline values: CDR1 MDHEN, CDR2 SYDVKM. CDR3 nucleotides: TGTGCCAGCAGTTTGGGCGGGTTGATGAGGGAGCAGTACTTC. This codes for CASSLGGLMREQYF.

This clone is a singleton in its sample. The chain employs TRBV19 and TRBJ1-1, with TRBD1 matching 8 bases. The V segment lost 1 base and the J segment 11 bases; nucleotides outside the gene matches: 9. Germline CDR1 LNHDA, CDR2 SQIVND (reference sequence). This CDR3 has 14 residues. This chain's CDR3 is CASSIGSGGSTAFF. The DNA for the CDR3 is TGTGCCAGTAGTATAGGGTCAGGGGGCTCTACGGCTTTCTTT.

J is TRBJ1-5 and V is TRBV10-2; the match to TRBD1 covers 7 bases. Losses at the gene ends were 5 bases for V and 6 bases for J; bases not matched to a gene: 4. The CDR3 has 13 amino acids. Germline V gene sequence: CDR1 WSHSY, CDR2 SAAADI. DNA of the CDR3: TGCGCCAGCAGTACAGGGGCGGCTCAGCCCCAGCATTTT. Translating gives CASSTGAAQPQHF.

The chain recombines TRBV28 with TRBJ2-3; 7 nucleotides match TRBD2. Germline values: CDR1 MDHEN, CDR2 SYDVKM. The CDR3 loop spans 13 amino acids. The V gene end was trimmed by 2 bases and the J gene end by 4 bases; junction bases not matched to a gene: 0. CDR3 amino acids: CASSLRGADTQYF. The CDR3 region has the DNA TGTGCCAGCAGTTTACGGGGGGCAGATACGCAGTATTTT.

This rearrangement joins TRBV7-2 to TRBJ2-3; 9 bases match TRBD2. Germline values: CDR1 SGHTA, CDR2 FQGNSA. With V trimmed by 0 bases and J by 0 bases, 4 bases remained unmatched. The CDR3 is 17 amino acids. The CDR3 region is CASSLAASGASTDTQYF. CDR3 sequence (DNA): TGTGCCAGCAGCTTAGCGGCTAGCGGGGCCAGCACAGATACGCAGTATTTT.

The V call is TRBV27, the J call TRBJ2-7, with D perhaps matching TRBD1 (5 bases). V was shortened by 6 bases and J by 2 bases, with 11 bases between the two germline ends. Germline V gene data show CDR1 as MNHEY and CDR2 as SMNVEV (reference sequence). The CDR3 covers 13 residues. CDR3 amino acids: CASRSTVPYEQYF. As DNA, the CDR3 is TGTGCCAGCAGGTCGACAGTTCCCTACGAGCAGTACTTC.

This clone appeared a few times. The J gene is TRBJ1-1, the V gene TRBV6-6; 9 nucleotides align to TRBD1. This CDR3 has 16 residues. Germline V CDR1 and CDR2: MNHNY, SVGAGI (reference sequence). Trimming at V came to 11 bases and at J to 2 bases, leaving 15 bases not matched to a gene. The CDR3: CAVGTGGSGENTEAFF. The CDR3 nucleotides read TGTGCCGTAGGCACAGGGGGCAGTGGGGAAAACACTGAAGCTTTCTTT.

The rearrangement uses TRBV30 and TRBJ2-5; possibly TRBD1 for D (5 bases). The J call may be in error: the DNA end matches TRBJ2-7 better. The CDR3 is 14 residues long. CDR1 is GTSNPN, CDR2 SVGIG, per germline (reference sequence). Here the CDR3 reads CAWSVWGKAYEQYF. The CDR3 DNA follows: TGTGCCTGGAGTGTATGGGGCAAGGCCTACGAGCAGTACTTC.

In its sample, this clone was seen a few times. This chain links TRBV7-2 with TRBJ2-7; 8 bases line up with TRBD1. CDR3 length equals 14 residues. Losses at the gene ends were 1 base for V and 6 bases for J; bases not matched to a gene: 5. In germline, CDR1 is SGHTA, CDR2 FQGNSA. This CDR3 reads CASSLGTGYGEQYF. For the CDR3, the DNA is TGTGCCAGCAGCTTAGGGACAGGGTACGGCGAGCAGTACTTC.

The rearrangement uses TRBV14 and TRBJ1-3; a weak D match, TRBD1 (6 bases). The CDR3 has 15 amino acids. Germline CDR1 reads SGHDN; CDR2 reads FVKESK. V was shortened by 4 bases and J by 2 bases, with 12 bases between the two germline ends. The DNA of the CDR3 is TGTGCCAGCAGCCCAACGACAGGACCTGGAAACACCATATATTTT. Protein sequence: CASSPTTGPGNTIYF.

The rearrangement uses TRBV5-8 and TRBJ1-3, with 10 positions matching TRBD1. The CDR3 covers 16 residues. V was clipped by 3 bases and J by 0 bases; unmatched bases: 3. Germline assignment: CDR1 SGHTS and CDR2 YDEGEE. CDR3 nucleotide sequence: TGTGCCAGCAGCTGGGGGACAGGGGCCTCTGGAAACACCATATATTTT. Translating it yields CASSWGTGASGNTIYF.

This rearrangement joins TRBV6-6 to TRBJ2-1, with 9 positions matching TRBD1. V lost 2 bases to trimming and J lost 4 bases; unmatched junction nucleotides: 6. Germline loops: CDR1 MNHNY, CDR2 SVGAGI (reference sequence). The CDR3 consists of 16 residues. The DNA of the CDR3 is TGTGCCAGCAGTTACGCCCCCGGGACAGGGTACAATGAGCAGTTCTTC. This encodes CASSYAPGTGYNEQFF.

The CDR3 reads CASSQAVAGGRETQYF. The CDR3 DNA is TGCGCCAGCAGCCAAGCAGTGGCAGGGGGCAGGGAGACCCAGTACTTC. V is TRBV4-3 and J is TRBJ2-5; 8 nucleotides agree with TRBD1. The CDR3 length is 16 residues. CDR1 LGHNA and CDR2 YSLEER come from the germline V gene. V lost 1 base, J lost 5 bases, and 9 bases stayed unmatched.